The entry below describes one TCR beta chain. Each donor's status was that of a healthy bone marrow donor. The data were taken from a study of cytomegalovirus exposure and HLA in healthy donors. A multiplex PCR was run with 60 Vbeta primers and 13 Jbeta primers. Per the original methods: Later reanalysis found about 78 million unique TCR beta chains, 9 million to 12 million of them shared. Assay used: immunoSEQ multiplex PCR; TCRdb lists only in-frame clones, some missing. That table gives V, J and clone size, and the DNA gave D and trimming. Of 110,000 or so clones in the sample, 78% were seen once. CDR3 length: 15 amino acids. The V gene lost 0 bases and the J gene lost 1 base, with 10 bases spanning the gap. Germline assignment: CDR1 PRHDT and CDR2 FYEKMQ (reference sequence).

The source is a man aged 25 to 45 in good health and CMV-seronegative. Sequenced input: PBMCs. The V and J genes are TRBV13 and TRBJ2-7, with D possibly TRBD1 on 5 matching bases. The CDR3 here is CASSLGGRTSYEQYF. The CDR3 DNA reads as TGTGCCAGCAGCTTAGGCGGACGGACATCCTACGAGCAGTACTTC.